Following are 10 T cell receptor beta chains from one sample sequenced in a study of identical twins. TCRdb re-analysed the 5' RACE reads in MiXCR, keeping a single row per CDR3 protein. The repertoire holds around 240,000 distinct CDR3 sequences, with 10% to 13% as singletons. Sample: memory T cells sorted from blood. Receptors originate from a man aged 45-60 years in good health.

Many counts were recorded for this clonotype. The chain has TRBV28 and TRBJ2-5; TRBD2 might be the D (5 bases). Per germline, CDR1 MDHEN and CDR2 SYDVKM. Trimming shortened V by 3 bases and J by 0 bases, and 8 bases separated the two germline ends. The CDR3 extends over 14 amino acids. The CDR3: CASSFWRDQETQYF. The CDR3 coding sequence is TGTGCCAGCAGTTTTTGGCGGGACCAAGAGACCCAGTACTTC.

The chain recombines TRBV7-9 with TRBJ2-5, with D possibly being TRBD1 or TRBD2 (5 bases each). The CDR3 runs 14 residues. Germline V lookup: CDR1 SEHNR, CDR2 FQNEAQ (reference sequence). V was clipped by 4 bases and J by 4 bases, with 13 bases between them. The CDR3 spells CASSSTRGAETQYF. CDR3 in DNA: TGTGCCAGCAGCTCCACCCGGGGCGCAGAGACCCAGTACTTC.

This clonotype has only a few counts. The chain employs TRBV29-1 and TRBJ2-7; tentative D call: TRBD1 (5 bases). This CDR3 is built from 10 residues. CDR1 is SQVTM, CDR2 ANQGSEA, per germline. Trimming removed 4 bases from V and 6 bases from J, with 7 bases in between. CDR3 region: CSVGGAEQYF. The CDR3, as DNA: TGCAGCGTTGGGGGCGCCGAGCAGTACTTC.

This clonotype was counted ten times or more. V is TRBV4-3 and J is TRBJ2-1; 7 nucleotides line up with TRBD1. This CDR3 spans 13 amino acids. V was clipped by 7 bases and J by 6 bases; unmatched bases: 6. Germline V gives CDR1 LGHNA, CDR2 YSLEER. Here the CDR3 reads CASTGQAINEQFF. The CDR3 nucleotides read TGCGCCAGCACCGGACAGGCGATCAATGAGCAGTTCTTC.

This clonotype appeared many times. The chain couples TRBV2 to TRBJ1-6, with TRBD1 identical over 7 bases. The germline gives CDR1 SNHLY, CDR2 FYNNEI. This CDR3 comprises 13 residues. V trimming: 5 bases; J trimming: 10 bases; junction bases outside the gene matches: 5. CDR3 region: CASSFDRDSPLHF. Here the CDR3 DNA reads TGTGCCAGCAGTTTTGACAGGGACTCACCCCTCCACTTT.

At least ten counts were recorded for this clonotype. The V call is TRBV20-1, the J call TRBJ2-7; TRBD2 matches at 11 bases. Germline V lookup: CDR1 DFQATT, CDR2 SNEGSKA (reference sequence). Trimming cost V 0 bases and J 0 bases; bases outside gene matches: 7. The CDR3 sequence is 17 residues long. The CDR3 sequence: CSARDRASGGSSYEQYF. Written as DNA, the CDR3 is TGCAGTGCTAGAGATCGGGCTAGCGGGGGGTCCTCCTACGAGCAGTACTTC.

This clonotype has just a few counts. V and J are TRBV7-8 and TRBJ1-3, with D possibly being TRBD1 (6 bases). CDR3 length: 14 amino acids. Germline CDR1 is SGHVS and CDR2 is FQNEAQ. V lost 1 base, J lost 7 bases, and 11 bases lay in between. The CDR3 sequence: CASSLGRRGNTIYF. The CDR3 DNA reads as TGTGCCAGCAGCTTAGGCAGAAGGGGGAACACCATATATTTT.

This clonotype showed up many times. The chain links TRBV6-1 to TRBJ1-4, with 10 bases identical to TRBD1. The V segment lost 6 bases and the J segment 4 bases; nucleotides outside the gene matches: 2. Germline V gene sequence: CDR1 MNHNS, CDR2 SASEGT. The length of the CDR3 is 14 residues. This CDR3 reads CASRRDRGNEKLFF. CDR3 coding DNA: TGTGCCAGCAGACGGGACAGGGGTAATGAAAAACTGTTTTTT.

This clonotype has more than one count but fewer than ten. This chain connects TRBV3-1 to TRBJ2-2, with D possibly being TRBD1 (5 bases). The ends were cut back, 2 bases at V and 7 bases at J, with 8 bases in the middle. Germline lookup yields CDR1 LGHDT and CDR2 YNNKEL (reference sequence). The CDR3 extends over 13 amino acids. Here the CDR3 reads CASSQRGGGELFF. Written as DNA, the CDR3 is TGTGCCAGCAGCCAAAGGGGCGGCGGGGAGCTGTTTTTT.

This clonotype was picked up many times. The chain combines TRBV14 with TRBJ2-1; the match to TRBD2 covers 9 bases. Germline values: CDR1 SGHDN, CDR2 FVKESK. V lost 4 bases to trimming and J lost 2 bases; unmatched junction nucleotides: 6. The CDR3 is 16 amino acids. The CDR3 here is CASSLSPSGAYNEQFF. CDR3 sequence (DNA): TGTGCCAGCAGCCTCTCCCCTAGCGGGGCCTACAATGAGCAGTTCTTC.